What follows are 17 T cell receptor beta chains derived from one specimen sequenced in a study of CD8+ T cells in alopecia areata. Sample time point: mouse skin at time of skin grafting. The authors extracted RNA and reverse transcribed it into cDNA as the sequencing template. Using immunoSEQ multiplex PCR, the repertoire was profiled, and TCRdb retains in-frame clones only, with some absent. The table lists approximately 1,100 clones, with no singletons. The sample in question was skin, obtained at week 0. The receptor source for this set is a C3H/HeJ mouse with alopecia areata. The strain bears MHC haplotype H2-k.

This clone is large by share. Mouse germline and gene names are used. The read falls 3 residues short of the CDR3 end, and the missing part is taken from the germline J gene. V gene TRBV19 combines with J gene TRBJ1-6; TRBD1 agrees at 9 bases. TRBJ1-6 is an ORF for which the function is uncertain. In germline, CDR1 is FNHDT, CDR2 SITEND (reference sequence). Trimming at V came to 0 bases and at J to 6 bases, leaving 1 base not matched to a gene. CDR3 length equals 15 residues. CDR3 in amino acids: CASSIVGQGNSPLYF. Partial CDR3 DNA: TGTGCCAGCAGTATAGTGGGACAGGGTAATTCGCCC.

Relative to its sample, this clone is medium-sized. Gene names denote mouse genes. The CDR3 DNA, read in part, is TGTGCCAGCAGTTCTTCAGGCCCCGGG. It translates to CASSSSGPG. The entire CDR3 is CASSSSGPGQLYF. V gene TRBV13-1 combines with J gene TRBJ2-2, with D uncertain. The read stops 4 residues short of the end of the CDR3; the missing end is completed from the germline J gene. The CDR3 has 13 amino acids. Germline V gives CDR1 NSHNY, CDR2 SYGAGN. Trimming shortened V by 4 bases and J by 6 bases, and 10 bases separated the two germline ends.

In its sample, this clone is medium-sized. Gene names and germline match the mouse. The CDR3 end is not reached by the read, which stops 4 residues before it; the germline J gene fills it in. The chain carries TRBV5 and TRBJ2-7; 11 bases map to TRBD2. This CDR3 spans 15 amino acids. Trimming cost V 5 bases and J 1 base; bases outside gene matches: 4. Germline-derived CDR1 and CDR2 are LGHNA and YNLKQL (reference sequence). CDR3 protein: CASSYRDWGSYEQYF. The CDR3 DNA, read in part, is TGTGCCAGCAGCTACCGGGACTGGGGGTCCTAT.

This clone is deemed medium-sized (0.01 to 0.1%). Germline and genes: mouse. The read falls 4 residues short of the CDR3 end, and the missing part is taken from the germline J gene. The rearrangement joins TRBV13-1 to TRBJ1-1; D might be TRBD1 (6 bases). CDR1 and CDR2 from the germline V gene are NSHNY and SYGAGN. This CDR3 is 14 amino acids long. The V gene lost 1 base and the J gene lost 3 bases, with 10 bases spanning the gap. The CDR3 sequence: CASSDPGEDTEVFF. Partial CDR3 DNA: TGTGCCAGCAGTGATCCAGGGGAGGACACA.

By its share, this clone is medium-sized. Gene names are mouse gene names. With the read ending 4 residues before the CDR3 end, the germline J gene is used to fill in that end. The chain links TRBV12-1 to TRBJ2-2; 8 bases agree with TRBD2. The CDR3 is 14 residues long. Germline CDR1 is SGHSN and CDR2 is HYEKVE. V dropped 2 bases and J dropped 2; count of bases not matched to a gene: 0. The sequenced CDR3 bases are TGTGCCAGCTCTCGACTGGGGAACACCGGG. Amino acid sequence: CASSRLGNTG. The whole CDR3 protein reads CASSRLGNTGQLYF.

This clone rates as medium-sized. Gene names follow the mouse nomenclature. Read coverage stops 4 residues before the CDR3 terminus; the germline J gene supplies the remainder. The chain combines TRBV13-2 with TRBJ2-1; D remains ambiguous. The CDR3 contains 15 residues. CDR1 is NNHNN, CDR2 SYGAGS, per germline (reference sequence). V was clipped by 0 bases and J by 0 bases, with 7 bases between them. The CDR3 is CASGDATVNYAEQFF. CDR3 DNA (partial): TGTGCCAGCGGTGATGCTACAGTTAACTATGCT.

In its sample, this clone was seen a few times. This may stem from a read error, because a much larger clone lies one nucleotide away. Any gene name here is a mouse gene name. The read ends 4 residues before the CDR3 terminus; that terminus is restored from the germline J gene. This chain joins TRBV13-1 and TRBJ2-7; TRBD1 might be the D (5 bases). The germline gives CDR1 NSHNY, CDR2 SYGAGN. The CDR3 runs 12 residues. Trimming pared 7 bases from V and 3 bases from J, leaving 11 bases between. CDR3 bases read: TGTGCCAGCGGGTCGGACAACTAT. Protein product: CASGSDNY. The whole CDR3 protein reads CASGSDNYEQYF.

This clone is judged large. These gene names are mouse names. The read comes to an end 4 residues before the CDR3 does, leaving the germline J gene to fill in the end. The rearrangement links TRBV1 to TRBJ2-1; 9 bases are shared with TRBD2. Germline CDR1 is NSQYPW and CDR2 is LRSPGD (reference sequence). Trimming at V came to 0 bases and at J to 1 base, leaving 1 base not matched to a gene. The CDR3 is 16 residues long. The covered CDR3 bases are TGCACCTGCAGTGCAGATGGGACTGGGAACTATGCT. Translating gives CTCSADGTGNYA. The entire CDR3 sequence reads CTCSADGTGNYAEQFF.

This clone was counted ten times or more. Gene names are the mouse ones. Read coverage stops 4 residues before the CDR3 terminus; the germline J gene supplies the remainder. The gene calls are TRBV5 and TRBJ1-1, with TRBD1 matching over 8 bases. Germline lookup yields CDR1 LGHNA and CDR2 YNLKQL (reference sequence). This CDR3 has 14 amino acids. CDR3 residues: CASSPQGARTEVFF. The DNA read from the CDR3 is TGTGCCAGCAGCCCCCAGGGGGCGCGGACA.

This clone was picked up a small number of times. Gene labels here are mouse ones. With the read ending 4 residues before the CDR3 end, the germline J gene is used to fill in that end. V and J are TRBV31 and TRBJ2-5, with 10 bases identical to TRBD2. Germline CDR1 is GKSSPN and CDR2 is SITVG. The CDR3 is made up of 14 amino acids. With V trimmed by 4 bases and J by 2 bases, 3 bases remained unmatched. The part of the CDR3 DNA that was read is TGTGCCTGGAACCGGGACTGGGGCCAAGAC. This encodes CAWNRDWGQD. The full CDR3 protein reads CAWNRDWGQDTQYF.

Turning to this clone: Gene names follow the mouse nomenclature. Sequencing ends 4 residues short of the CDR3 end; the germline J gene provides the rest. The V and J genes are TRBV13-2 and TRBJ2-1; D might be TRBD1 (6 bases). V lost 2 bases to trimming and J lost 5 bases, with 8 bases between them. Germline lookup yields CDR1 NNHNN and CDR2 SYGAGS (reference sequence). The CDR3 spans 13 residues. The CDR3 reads CASGEQGNAEQFF. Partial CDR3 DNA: TGTGCCAGCGGTGAACAGGGAAATGCT.

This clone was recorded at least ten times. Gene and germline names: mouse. CDR3 DNA, as far as it was read: TGTGCCAGCAGCCAAACAGGCCAAGAC. Translating it yields CASSQTGQD. The full CDR3 protein reads CASSQTGQDTQYF. The chain links TRBV5 to TRBJ2-5; D perhaps matches TRBD1 (5 bases). Sequencing ends 4 residues short of the CDR3 end; the germline J gene provides the rest. The CDR3 contains 13 residues. In germline, CDR1 is LGHNA, CDR2 YNLKQL (reference sequence). With 2 bases removed from V and 2 bases from J, the gap between germline ends came to 5 bases.

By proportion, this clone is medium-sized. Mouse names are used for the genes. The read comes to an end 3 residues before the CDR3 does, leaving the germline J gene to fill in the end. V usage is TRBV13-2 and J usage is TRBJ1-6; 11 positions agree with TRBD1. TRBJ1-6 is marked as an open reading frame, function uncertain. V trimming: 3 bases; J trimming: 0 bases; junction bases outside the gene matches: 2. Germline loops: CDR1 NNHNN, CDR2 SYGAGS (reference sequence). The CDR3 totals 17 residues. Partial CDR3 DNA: TGTGCCAGCGGTGTCGGGACAGGGGGTTCCTATAATTCGCCC. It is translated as CASGVGTGGSYNSP. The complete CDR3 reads CASGVGTGGSYNSPLYF.

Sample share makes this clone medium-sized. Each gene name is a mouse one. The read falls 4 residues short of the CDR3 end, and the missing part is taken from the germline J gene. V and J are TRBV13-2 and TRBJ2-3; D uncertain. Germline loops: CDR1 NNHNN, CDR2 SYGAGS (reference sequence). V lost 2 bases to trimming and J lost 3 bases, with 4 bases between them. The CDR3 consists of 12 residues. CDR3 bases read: TGTGCCAGCGGTGAGACAGCAGAA. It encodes CASGETAE. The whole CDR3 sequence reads CASGETAETLYF.

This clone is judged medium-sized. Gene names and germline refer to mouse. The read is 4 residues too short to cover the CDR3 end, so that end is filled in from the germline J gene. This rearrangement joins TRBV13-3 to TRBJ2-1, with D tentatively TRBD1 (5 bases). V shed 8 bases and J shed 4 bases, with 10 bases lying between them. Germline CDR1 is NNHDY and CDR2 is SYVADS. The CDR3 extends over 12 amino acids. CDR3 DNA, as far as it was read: TGTGCCAGAGACAGAAAATATGCT. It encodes CARDRKYA. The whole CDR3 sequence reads CARDRKYAEQFF.

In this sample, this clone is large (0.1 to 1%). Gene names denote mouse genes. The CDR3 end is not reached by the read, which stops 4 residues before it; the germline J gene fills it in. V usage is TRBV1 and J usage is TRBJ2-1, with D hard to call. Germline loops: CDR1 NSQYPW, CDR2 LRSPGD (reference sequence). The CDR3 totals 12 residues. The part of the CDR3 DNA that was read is TGCACCTGCAGTGCCAGGAGGGCT. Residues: CTCSARRA. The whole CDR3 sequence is CTCSARRAEQFF.

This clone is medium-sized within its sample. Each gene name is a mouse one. The sequenced part of the CDR3 DNA is TGTGCTAGCAGTTTATCGCGACAGCCTAACTATGCT. Its protein is CASSLSRQPNYA. The complete CDR3 protein is CASSLSRQPNYAEQFF. J is TRBJ2-1 and V is TRBV29; D possibly corresponds to TRBD1 (5 bases). The CDR3 extends 4 residues past the end of the read, so its final part is completed from the germline J gene. Germline assignment: CDR1 MSHET and CDR2 SYDVDS. The length of the CDR3 is 16 residues. Between the trimmed V and J ends, which lost 0 bases and 0 bases, there was a span of 9 bases.